This section outlines one T cell receptor beta chain sequence together with its context. What it binds is not known. At one of its ends the junction is not consistent with the germline gene, which may arise from a read error. TCRdb re-called the RT-PCR reads through MiXCR, storing one row per CDR3 protein. The sample consists of 530,000 or so distinct CDR3 sequences, approximately 14% of them appearing once. The data are from a study of response to subunit inactivated influenza vaccine. Study-level findings and limits: Few new T cells, the authors suggested, are recruited by each seasonal influenza vaccination.

This specimen was PBMCs from blood, taken 12 days after vaccination. The sequence derives from a man between 50 and 59 years old who received an inactivated influenza vaccine.

CDR3 amino acids: CASSLRPGGSYSNQSQHF. In DNA form, the CDR3 reads TGTGCCAGCAGTTTACGGCCAGGGGGCTCCTATAGCAATCAGTCCCAGCATTTT. V is TRBV12-3 or TRBV12-4 and J is TRBJ1-5; 8 bases map to TRBD1. This CDR3 has 18 amino acids.